The T cell receptor (beta chain) described here comes from a study of T cell changes during pregnancy in multiple sclerosis. Generated by immunoSEQ multiplex PCR, the TCRdb table keeps only in-frame clones and is missing some. The sample includes some 48,000 clones, 85% to 95% of them seen just once. The clonotype originates from a female donor in good health, enrolled as a control in a pregnancy study. Source: CD4+ T cells from peripheral blood mononuclear cells, taken after pregnancy.

The CDR3 bases are TGTGCCAGCAGCCACGGGACAAATAGGAACACCATATATTTT. The encoded protein is CASSHGTNRNTIYF. This chain connects TRBV4-2 to TRBJ1-3; TRBD1 might be the D (6 bases). CDR3 length: 14 amino acids. V lost 3 bases and J lost 7, with 13 bases in between. Looked up from germline, CDR1 is LGHNA and CDR2 is YNFKEQ.